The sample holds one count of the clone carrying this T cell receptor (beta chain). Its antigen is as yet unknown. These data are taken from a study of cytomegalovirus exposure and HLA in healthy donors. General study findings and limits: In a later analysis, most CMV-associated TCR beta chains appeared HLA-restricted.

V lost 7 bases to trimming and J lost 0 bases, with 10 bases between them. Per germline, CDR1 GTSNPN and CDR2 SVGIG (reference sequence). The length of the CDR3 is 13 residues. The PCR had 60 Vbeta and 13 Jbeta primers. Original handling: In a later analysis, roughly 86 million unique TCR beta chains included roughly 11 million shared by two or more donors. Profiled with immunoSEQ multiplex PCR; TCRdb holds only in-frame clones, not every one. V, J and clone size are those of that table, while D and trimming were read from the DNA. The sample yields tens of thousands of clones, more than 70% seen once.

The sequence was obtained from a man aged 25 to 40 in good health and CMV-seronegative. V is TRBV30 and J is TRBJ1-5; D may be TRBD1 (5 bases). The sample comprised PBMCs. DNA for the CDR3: TGTGCCTCACAGGATAATAGCAATCAGCCCCAGCATTTT. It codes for CASQDNSNQPQHF.